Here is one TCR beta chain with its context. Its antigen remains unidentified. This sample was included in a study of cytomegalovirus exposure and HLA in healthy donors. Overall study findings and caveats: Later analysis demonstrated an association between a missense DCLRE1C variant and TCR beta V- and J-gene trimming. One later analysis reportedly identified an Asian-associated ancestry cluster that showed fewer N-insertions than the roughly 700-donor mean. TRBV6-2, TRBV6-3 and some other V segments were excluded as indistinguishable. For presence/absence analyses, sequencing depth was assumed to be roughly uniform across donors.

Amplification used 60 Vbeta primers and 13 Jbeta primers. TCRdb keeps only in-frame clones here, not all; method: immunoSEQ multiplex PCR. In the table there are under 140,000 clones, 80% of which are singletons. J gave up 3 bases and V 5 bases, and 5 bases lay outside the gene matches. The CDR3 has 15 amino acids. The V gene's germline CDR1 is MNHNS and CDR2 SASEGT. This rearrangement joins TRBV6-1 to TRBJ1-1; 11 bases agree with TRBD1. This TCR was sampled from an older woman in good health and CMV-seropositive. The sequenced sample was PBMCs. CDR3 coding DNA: TGTGCCAGCAGTCTCTCGGGACAGGGGGACACTGAAGCTTTCTTT. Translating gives CASSLSGQGDTEAFF.